These 15 T cell receptor beta chains were all obtained from the same sample, sequenced in a study of cytomegalovirus exposure and HLA in healthy donors (dated by TCRdb to 2016 to 2017). Libraries were prepared through the immunoSEQ multiplex PCR assay. This is the immuneACCESS table as TCRdb keeps it, with only in-frame sequences that have V and J called. A part of the clones is gone; compared with another copy, unresolved V genes explain less than half, and the rest is unexplained. The sample contains hundreds of thousands of clones, roughly 88% of them found a single time. 0.65% to 0.95% of the sample belongs to the ten largest clones. Source material: PBMCs. Source of these receptors: a woman under 30 in good health and CMV-seronegative.

The rearrangement uses TRBV19 and TRBJ2-7; perhaps TRBD1 as D (6 bases). CDR1 LNHDA and CDR2 SQIVND come from the germline V gene (reference sequence). The ends were cut back, 10 bases at V and 0 bases at J, with 16 bases in the middle. The CDR3 loop spans 14 amino acids. CDR3 nucleotides: TGTGCCACCTCGGGACACACTAACTCCTACGAGCAGTACTTC. Amino acid sequence: CATSGHTNSYEQYF.

The V and J genes are TRBV25-1 and TRBJ2-1, with TRBD2 identical over 13 bases. Trimming took 11 bases from V and 6 from J; bases not matched to a gene: 7. Germline assignment: CDR1 MGHDK and CDR2 SYGVNS. The CDR3 totals 14 residues. In DNA, the CDR3 is TGTGCCGGCGAGACTAGCGGGAGGTTCAATGAGCAGTTCTTC. Its protein product is CAGETSGRFNEQFF.

V gene TRBV5-1 combines with J gene TRBJ1-4, with D perhaps TRBD1 (6 bases). V was pared by 7 bases and J by 3 bases, with 10 bases between. Germline CDR1 is SGHRS and CDR2 is YFSETQ. The CDR3 is 13 residues long. The CDR3 bases are TGCGCCAGCTCGACAGGTTCTAATGAAAAACTGTTTTTT. It encodes CASSTGSNEKLFF.

CDR3 loop: CASLRTESPGGNTIYF. Written as DNA, the CDR3 is TGTGCCAGCCTACGTACGGAGAGCCCCGGAGGAAACACCATATATTTT. The V and J genes are TRBV28 and TRBJ1-3; D not certain. CDR1 is MDHEN, CDR2 SYDVKM, per germline. This CDR3 has 16 amino acids. With 8 bases removed from V and 4 bases from J, the gap between germline ends came to 21 bases. Full variable domain (outside the CDR3, taken from reference TRBV28 and TRBJ1-3): DVKVTQSSRYLVKRTGEKVFLECVQDMDHENMFWYRQDPGLGLRLIYFSYDVKMKEKGDIPEGYSVSREKKERFSLILESASTNQTSMYLCASLRTESPGGNTIYFGEGSWLTVV.

The chain combines TRBV29-1 with TRBJ2-1; TRBD1 agrees at 9 bases. This CDR3 has 13 amino acids. V gave up 7 bases and J gave up 5 bases; unmatched junction bases: 6. The germline V gene has CDR1 SQVTM and CDR2 ANQGSEA. Written as DNA, the CDR3 is TGCAGCGACACCGGGACAGGGAACAATGAGCAGTTCTTC. Protein: CSDTGTGNNEQFF.

The chain combines TRBV18 with TRBJ2-3; 8 bases match TRBD1. Germline CDR1 reads KGHSH; CDR2 reads LQKENI. J lost 1 base, V lost 4 bases, and 1 base had no gene match. This CDR3 region has 14 residues. CDR3 loop: CASSQDRGTDTQYF. Written as DNA, the CDR3 is TGTGCCAGCTCACAGGACAGGGGCACAGATACGCAGTATTTT.

The genes are TRBV5-1 and TRBJ1-3; TRBD1 matches at 7 bases. Germline V CDR1 and CDR2: SGHRS, YFSETQ. V dropped 0 bases and J dropped 4; count of bases not matched to a gene: 4. The CDR3 is made up of 15 amino acids. The CDR3 region has the DNA TGCGCCAGCAGCTTGGGAGGGACAGACGGAAACACCATATATTTT. This gives the protein CASSLGGTDGNTIYF.

The V and J genes are TRBV5-4 and TRBJ1-2, with D maybe TRBD1 (5 bases). In germline, CDR1 is SGHNT, CDR2 YYREEE (reference sequence). This CDR3 has 13 amino acids. V was clipped by 4 bases and J by 6 bases, with 13 bases between them. CDR3 DNA: TGTGCCAGCAGCGGGGGGATGGGGCATGGCTACACCTTC. It encodes CASSGGMGHGYTF.

The chain has TRBV7-8 and TRBJ1-6; 7 nucleotides agree with TRBD1. The CDR3 spans 16 residues. Unmatched junction bases numbered 6, after V lost 5 bases and J lost 2 bases. Germline V gene lookup returns CDR1 SGHVS and CDR2 FQNEAQ. CDR3 amino acids: CASSDRQGPYNSPLHF. The CDR3 DNA is TGTGCCAGCAGCGACCGACAGGGTCCCTATAATTCACCCCTCCACTTT.

The chain employs TRBV2 and TRBJ1-1; 8 positions match TRBD1. The CDR3 is 14 amino acids. V shed 5 bases and J 1 base; nucleotides not matched to a gene: 3. CDR1 is SNHLY, CDR2 FYNNEI, per germline. The DNA of the CDR3 is TGTGCCAGCAGTATGACAGGGGAGAACACTGAAGCTTTCTTT. This encodes CASSMTGENTEAFF.

The CDR3 sequence: CAWSVEGQGGLYEQYF. The CDR3 region has the DNA TGTGCCTGGAGTGTAGAGGGACAGGGCGGGCTCTACGAGCAGTACTTC. The chain uses TRBV30 and TRBJ2-7; 9 nucleotides agree with TRBD1. Trimming removed 0 bases from V and 3 bases from J; junction bases left unmatched: 9. Per germline, CDR1 GTSNPN and CDR2 SVGIG (reference sequence). This CDR3 is 16 amino acids long. The full variable domain, rest sourced from reference TRBV30 and TRBJ2-7, is SQTIHQWPATLVQPVGSPLSLECTVEGTSNPNLYWYRQAAGRGLQLLFYSVGIGQISSEVPQNLSASRPQDRQFILSSKKLLLSDSGFYLCAWSVEGQGGLYEQYFGPGTRLTVT.

V is TRBV27 and J is TRBJ2-2; TRBD2 is a possible D gene (6 bases). V lost 5 bases, J lost 3 bases, and 13 bases lay in between. The germline CDR1 and CDR2 sequences are MNHEY and SMNVEV (reference sequence). This CDR3 contains 15 residues. This chain's CDR3 is CASSALLAYTGELFF. The CDR3 DNA reads TGTGCCAGCAGTGCCTTACTAGCTTACACCGGGGAGCTGTTTTTT.

V usage is TRBV2 and J usage is TRBJ2-3; the match to TRBD2 covers 8 bases. This CDR3 comprises 16 residues. V lost 4 bases and J lost 5; bases outside the gene matches: 11. CDR1 is SNHLY and CDR2 is FYNNEI in the germline V gene. The CDR3 DNA reads TGTGCCAGCAGTGCGGGGGTAGCGGGGCATTTAGATACGCAGTATTTT. Translating gives CASSAGVAGHLDTQYF.

The genes are TRBV5-6 and TRBJ2-1, with 14 nucleotides matching TRBD2. CDR3 length: 15 amino acids. The junction had 8 bases not matched to a gene; V was cut back by 7 bases and J by 8 bases. Germline V gene data show CDR1 as SGHDT and CDR2 as YYEEEE. The CDR3 sequence: CASGKSGLAGDEQFF. CDR3 in DNA: TGTGCCAGCGGGAAGTCGGGACTAGCGGGGGATGAGCAGTTCTTC.

The CDR3 is CASSRGANGNQPQHF. The CDR3 region has the DNA TGTGCCAGCAGCCGGGGGGCTAATGGCAATCAGCCCCAGCATTTT. The gene calls are TRBV2 and TRBJ1-5; TRBD1 might be the D (6 bases). The ends were cut back, 6 bases at V and 2 bases at J, with 14 bases in the middle. CDR1 and CDR2 from the germline V gene are SNHLY and FYNNEI. CDR3 length equals 15 residues.